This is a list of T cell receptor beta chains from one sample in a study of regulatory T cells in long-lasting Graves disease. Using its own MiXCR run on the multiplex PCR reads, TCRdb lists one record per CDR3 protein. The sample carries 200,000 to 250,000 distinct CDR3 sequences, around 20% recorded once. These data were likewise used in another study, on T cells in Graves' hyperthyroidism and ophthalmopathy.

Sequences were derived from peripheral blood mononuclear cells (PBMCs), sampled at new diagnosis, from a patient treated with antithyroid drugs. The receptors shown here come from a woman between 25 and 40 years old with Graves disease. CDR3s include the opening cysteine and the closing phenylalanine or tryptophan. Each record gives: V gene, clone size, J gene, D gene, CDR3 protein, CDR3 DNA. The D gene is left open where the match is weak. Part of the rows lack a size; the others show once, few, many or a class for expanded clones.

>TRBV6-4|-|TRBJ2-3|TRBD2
CASSDSTSADTQYF
TGTGCCAGCAGTGACTCGACTAGCGCAGATACGCAGTATTTT
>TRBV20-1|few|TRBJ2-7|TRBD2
CSAGRTSGSYEQYF
TGCAGTGCTGGCCGGACTAGCGGGAGCTACGAGCAGTACTTC
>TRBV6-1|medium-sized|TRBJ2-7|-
CASNAYEQYF
TGTGCCAGCAACGCCTACGAGCAGTACTTC
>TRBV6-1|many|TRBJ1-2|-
CASSEGGGRGYGYTF
TGTGCCAGCAGTGAAGGTGGGGGGCGCGGGTATGGCTACACCTTC
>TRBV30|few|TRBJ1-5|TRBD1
CAWNLGQGSPGVVGNQPQHF
TGTGCCTGGAATTTGGGACAGGGGAGCCCCGGTGTCGTGGGCAATCAGCCCCAGCATTTT
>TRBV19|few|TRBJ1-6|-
CASSSQSSPLHF
TGTGCCAGTAGTAGCCAATCTTCACCCCTCCACTTT
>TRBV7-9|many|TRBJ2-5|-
CASSFRALETQYF
TGTGCCAGCAGCTTCCGGGCCTTGGAGACCCAGTACTTC
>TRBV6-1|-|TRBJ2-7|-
CASSWTPYEQYF
TGTGCCAGCTCCTGGACGCCCTACGAGCAGTACTTC
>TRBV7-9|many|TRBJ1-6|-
CASSGRTPGSGRINSPLHF
TGTGCCAGCAGCGGAAGAACCCCCGGTTCGGGACGGATTAATTCACCCCTCCACTTT
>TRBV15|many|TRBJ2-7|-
CATSRGGASYEQYF
TGTGCCACCAGCAGAGGTGGCGCCTCCTACGAGCAGTACTTC
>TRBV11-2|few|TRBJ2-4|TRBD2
CASSLEGAGENIQYF
TGTGCCAGCAGCTTAGAGGGCGCGGGGGAAAACATTCAGTACTTC
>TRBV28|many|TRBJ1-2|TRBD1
CASSSTQGPEDGYTF
TGTGCCAGCAGTTCCACACAGGGGCCCGAGGATGGCTACACCTTC
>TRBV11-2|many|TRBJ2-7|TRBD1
CASSPRTGGLYEQYF
TGTGCCAGCAGCCCCAGAACAGGGGGCCTTTACGAGCAGTACTTC
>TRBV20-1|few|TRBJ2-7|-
CSAPLRLVGYEQYF
TGCAGTGCTCCCCTGCGGCTGGTCGGCTACGAGCAGTACTTC
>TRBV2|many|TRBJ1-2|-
CASSEGGHSYGYTF
TGTGCCAGCAGTGAAGGGGGACACTCCTATGGCTACACCTTC
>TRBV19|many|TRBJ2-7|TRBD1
CASSIGTGGNEQYF
TGTGCCAGTAGTATCGGGACAGGGGGCAACGAGCAGTACTTC
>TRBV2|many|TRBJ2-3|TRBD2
CASRGTSGGLIDTQYF
TGTGCCAGCAGAGGGACTAGTGGCGGACTGATAGATACGCAGTATTTT
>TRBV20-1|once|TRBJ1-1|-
CSVYPEAFF
TGCAGTGTCTACCCTGAAGCTTTCTTT
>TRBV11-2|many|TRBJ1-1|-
CASSLAPANTEAFF
TGTGCCAGCAGCTTAGCTCCAGCGAACACTGAAGCTTTCTTT
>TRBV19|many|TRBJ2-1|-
CASSSPDRPAGNEQFF
TGTGCCAGTAGTTCCCCGGACCGCCCGGCGGGCAATGAGCAGTTCTTC
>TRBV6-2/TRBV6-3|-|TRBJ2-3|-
CASMGINTDTQYF
TGTGCCAGCATGGGTATAAACACAGATACGCAGTATTTT
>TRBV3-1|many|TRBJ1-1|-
CASSQEIHTEAFF
TGTGCCAGCAGCCAAGAAATCCACACTGAAGCTTTCTTT
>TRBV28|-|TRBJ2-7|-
CASSSLGQEQYF
TGTGCCAGCAGTTCCTTAGGACAGGAGCAGTACTTC
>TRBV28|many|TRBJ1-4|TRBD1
CASSGQGGFNEKLFF
TGTGCCAGCAGTGGGCAGGGGGGCTTTAATGAAAAACTGTTTTTT
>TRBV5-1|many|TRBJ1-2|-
CASSLDRVPANYGYTF
TGCGCCAGCAGCTTGGACAGGGTACCCGCTAACTATGGCTACACCTTC
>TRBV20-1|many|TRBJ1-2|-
CSARDGMADGYTF
TGCAGTGCTAGAGATGGTATGGCAGATGGCTACACCTTC
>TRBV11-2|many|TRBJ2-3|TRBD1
CASSLFGTGSTDTQYF
TGTGCCAGCAGCCTCTTTGGGACAGGGAGCACAGATACGCAGTATTTT
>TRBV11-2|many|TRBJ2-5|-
CASSLPVGATQYF
TGTGCCAGCAGCTTACCTGTCGGGGCTACCCAGTACTTC
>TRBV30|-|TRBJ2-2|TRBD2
CAWSATSAGELFF
TGTGCCTGGAGTGCCACTAGCGCCGGGGAGCTGTTTTTT
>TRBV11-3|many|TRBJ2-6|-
CASSPRGTSSGANVLTF
TGTGCCAGCAGCCCCCGGGGTACTAGCTCTGGGGCCAACGTCCTGACTTTC
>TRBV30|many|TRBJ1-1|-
CAWSRRETEAFF
TGTGCCTGGAGTAGGAGGGAAACTGAAGCTTTCTTT
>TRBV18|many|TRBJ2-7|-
CASSPSTYEQYF
TGTGCCAGCTCACCCAGCACCTACGAGCAGTACTTC
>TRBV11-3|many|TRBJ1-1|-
CASSLGGGGTEAFF
TGTGCCAGCAGCTTAGGTGGGGGAGGCACTGAAGCTTTCTTT
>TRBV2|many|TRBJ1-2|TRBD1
CAGLTGIGGYTF
TGTGCCGGATTGACAGGGATCGGTGGCTACACCTTC
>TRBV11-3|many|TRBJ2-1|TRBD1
CASSLGQHSYNEQFF
TGTGCCAGCAGCTTGGGACAGCACTCCTACAATGAGCAGTTCTTC
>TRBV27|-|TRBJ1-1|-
CASSRTRNTEAFF
TGTGCCAGCTCGAGAACGAGAAACACTGAAGCTTTCTTT
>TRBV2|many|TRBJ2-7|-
CASSWSSYEQYF
TGTGCCAGCAGTTGGAGCTCCTACGAGCAGTACTTC
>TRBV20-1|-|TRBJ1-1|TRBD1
CSALGQGSANTEAFF
TGCAGTGCTCTGGGACAGGGGAGTGCGAACACTGAAGCTTTCTTT
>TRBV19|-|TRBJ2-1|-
CASSIGRQNNEQFF
TGTGCCAGTAGTATTGGAAGGCAGAACAATGAGCAGTTCTTC
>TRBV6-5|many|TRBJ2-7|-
CASSYSRATYEQYF
TGTGCCAGCAGTTACTCCAGGGCGACATACGAGCAGTACTTC
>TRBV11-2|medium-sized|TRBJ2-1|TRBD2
CASSLALGLAADREQFF
TGTGCCAGCAGCTTAGCATTGGGACTAGCGGCAGATAGGGAGCAGTTCTTC
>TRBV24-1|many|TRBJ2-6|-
CATSDSSGANVLTF
TGTGCCACCAGTGATAGCTCTGGGGCCAACGTCCTGACTTTC
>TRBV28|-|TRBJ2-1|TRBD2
CASSRTSSGNEQFF
TGTGCCAGCAGCAGGACTAGCAGTGGGAATGAGCAGTTCTTC
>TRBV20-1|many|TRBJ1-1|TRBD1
CSALTPGTGEAFF
TGCAGTGCCCTTACCCCTGGGACAGGGGAAGCTTTCTTT
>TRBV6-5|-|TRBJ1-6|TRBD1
CASSYTTGVDSSLHF
TGTGCCAGTAGTTACACAACAGGGGTAGATTCATCCCTCCACTTT
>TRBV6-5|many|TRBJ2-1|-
CASSYSGDEQFF
TGTGCCAGCAGTTACTCAGGCGATGAGCAGTTCTTC
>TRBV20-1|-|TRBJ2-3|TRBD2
CSARGLAGGTQYF
TGCAGTGCTCGGGGACTAGCGGGCGGTACGCAGTATTTT
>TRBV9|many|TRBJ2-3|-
CASSPAKHTQYF
TGTGCCAGCAGCCCCGCTAAGCATACGCAGTATTTT
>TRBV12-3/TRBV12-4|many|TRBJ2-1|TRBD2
CASSSAGIAYNEQFF
TGTGCCAGCAGTTCAGCGGGAATAGCCTACAATGAGCAGTTCTTC
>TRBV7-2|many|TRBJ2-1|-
CASTGMGVSYNEQFF
TGTGCCAGCACCGGGATGGGGGTTTCCTACAATGAGCAGTTCTTC
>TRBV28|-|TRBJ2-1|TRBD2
CASSLAGLAVRNEQFF
TGTGCCAGCAGTTTGGCCGGGCTAGCGGTGCGTAATGAGCAGTTCTTC
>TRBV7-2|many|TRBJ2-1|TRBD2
CASSLVTAGGYEQFF
TGTGCCAGCAGCTTAGTAACGGCGGGGGGGTATGAGCAGTTCTTC
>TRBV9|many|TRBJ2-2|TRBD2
CASSVGASGGVFTGELFF
TGTGCCAGCAGCGTAGGGGCTAGCGGGGGGGTATTCACCGGGGAGCTGTTTTTT
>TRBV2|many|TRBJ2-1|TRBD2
CASSGTPTSGRNEQFF
TGTGCCAGCAGTGGGACCCCGACTAGCGGGAGAAATGAGCAGTTCTTC
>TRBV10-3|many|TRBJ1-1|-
CATCIGPNTEAFF
TGTGCCACTTGCATAGGGCCGAACACTGAAGCTTTCTTT
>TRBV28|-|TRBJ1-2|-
CASSLTDGGSGGYTF
TGTGCCAGCAGCCTTACAGACGGGGGCAGCGGTGGCTACACCTTC
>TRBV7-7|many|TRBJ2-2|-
CASSPGAANTGELFF
TGTGCTAGCAGCCCAGGGGCCGCGAACACCGGGGAGCTGTTTTTT
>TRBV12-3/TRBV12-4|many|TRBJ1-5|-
CASSLGGRNQPQHF
TGTGCCAGCAGTTTGGGGGGTCGCAATCAGCCCCAGCATTTT
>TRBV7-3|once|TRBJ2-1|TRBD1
CASSLQGAMVNEQFF
TGTGCCAGCAGCCTTCAGGGGGCAATGGTAAATGAGCAGTTCTTC
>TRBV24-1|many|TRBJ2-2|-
CATSGGTGELFF
TGTGCCACCAGTGGAGGGACCGGGGAGCTGTTTTTT